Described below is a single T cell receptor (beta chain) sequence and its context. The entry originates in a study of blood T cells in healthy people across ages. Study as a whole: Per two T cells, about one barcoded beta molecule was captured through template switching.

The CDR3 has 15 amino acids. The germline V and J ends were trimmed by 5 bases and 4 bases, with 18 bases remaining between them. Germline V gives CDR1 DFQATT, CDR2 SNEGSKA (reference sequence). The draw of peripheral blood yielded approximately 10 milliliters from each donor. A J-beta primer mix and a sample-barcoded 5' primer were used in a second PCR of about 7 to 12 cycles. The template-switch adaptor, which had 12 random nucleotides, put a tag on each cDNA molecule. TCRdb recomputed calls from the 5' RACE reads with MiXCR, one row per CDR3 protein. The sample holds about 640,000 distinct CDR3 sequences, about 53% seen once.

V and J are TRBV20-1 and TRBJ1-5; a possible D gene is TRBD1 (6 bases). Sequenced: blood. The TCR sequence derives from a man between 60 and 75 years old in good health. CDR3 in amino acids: CSAPPGGGGNQPQHF. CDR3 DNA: TGCAGTGCTCCACCCGGGGGAGGGGGGAATCAGCCCCAGCATTTT.